Detailed here is one TCR beta chain. TCR alpha and beta CDR3 regions were amplified from RNA using iRepertoire nested multiplex PCR. Tissue mRNA or PBMC total RNA, 100-400 ng, went into one-step reverse transcription and amplification. TCRdb analysed the multiplex PCR reads with MiXCR anew, one entry per CDR3 protein. Of under 200,000 distinct CDR3 sequences listed, about 46% were seen once; the top ten hold over 4%. The sample originates from a study of glioma-infiltrating T cells. The V end was cut by 5 bases, the J end by 2 bases, with 16 bases between. This CDR3 comprises 16 residues. From germline, CDR1 is SEHNR and CDR2 FQNEAQ (reference sequence).

The sequenced sample was glioma tissue, nonneoplastic brain tissue, or PBMCs (not recorded which). This clonotype was sampled from a human donor with low-grade glioma or glioblastoma, undergoing nonglioma brain surgery, or in good health (not recorded which). The rearrangement uses TRBV7-9 and TRBJ2-1; no clear D. CDR3 in DNA: TGTGCCAGCAGCCCCCTACGACCCGACACCTACAATGAGCAGTTCTTC. It specifies CASSPLRPDTYNEQFF.